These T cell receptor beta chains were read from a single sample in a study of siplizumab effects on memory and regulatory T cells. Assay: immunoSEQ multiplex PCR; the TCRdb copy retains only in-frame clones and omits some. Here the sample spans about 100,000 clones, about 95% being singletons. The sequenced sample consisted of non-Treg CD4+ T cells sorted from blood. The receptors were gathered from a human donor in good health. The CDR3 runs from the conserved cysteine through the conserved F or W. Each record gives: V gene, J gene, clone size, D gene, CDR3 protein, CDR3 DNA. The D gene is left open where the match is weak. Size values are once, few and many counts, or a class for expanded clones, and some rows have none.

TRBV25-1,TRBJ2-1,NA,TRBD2,CASSRTSGVQSSYNEQFF,TGTGCCAGCAGTCGCACTAGCGGGGTCCAGAGCTCCTACAATGAGCAGTTCTTC
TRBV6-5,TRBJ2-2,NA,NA,CASSRDTYTGELFF,TGTGCCAGCAGTCGGGACACCTACACCGGGGAGCTGTTTTTT
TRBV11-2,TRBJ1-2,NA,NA,CASSSRAPGSNYGYTF,TGTGCCAGCAGCTCACGGGCTCCCGGATCAAACTATGGCTACACCTTC
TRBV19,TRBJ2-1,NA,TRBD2,CASTKETSGTQGPKFF,TGTGCCAGTACCAAAGAGACTAGCGGAACCCAGGGCCCCAAGTTCTTC
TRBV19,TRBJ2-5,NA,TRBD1,CASSLGQQETQYF,TGTGCCAGTAGTCTGGGACAGCAAGAGACCCAGTACTTC
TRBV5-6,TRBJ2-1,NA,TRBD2,CASSWGLAGGGNEQFF,TGTGCCAGCAGCTGGGGACTAGCGGGAGGTGGAAATGAGCAGTTCTTC
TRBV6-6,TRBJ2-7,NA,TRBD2,CASKASGNNEQYF,TGTGCCAGCAAGGCTAGCGGGAACAACGAGCAGTACTTC
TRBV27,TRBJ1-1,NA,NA,CASRTFIRTSMNTEAFF,TGTGCCAGCAGGACATTTATAAGGACGAGCATGAACACTGAAGCTTTCTTT
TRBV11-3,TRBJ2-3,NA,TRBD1,CASSLGDRERDTQYF,TGTGCCAGCAGCTTGGGGGACAGGGAAAGAGATACGCAGTATTTT
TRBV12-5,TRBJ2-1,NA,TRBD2,CASVRGGLPYNEQFF,TGTGCTAGTGTTCGCGGGGGACTTCCCTACAATGAGCAGTTCTTC
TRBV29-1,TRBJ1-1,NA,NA,CSGTGTEAFF,TGCAGCGGAACCGGGACAGAAGCTTTCTTT
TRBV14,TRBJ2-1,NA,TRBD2,CASSQTGTSAEQFF,TGTGCCAGCAGCCAGACCGGGACTAGCGCTGAGCAGTTCTTC
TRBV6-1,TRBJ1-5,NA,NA,CASRISERQPQHF,TGTGCCAGCAGAATCTCAGAGCGGCAGCCCCAGCATTTT
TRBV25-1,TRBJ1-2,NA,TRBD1,CASSEDYRGHGYTF,TGTGCCAGCAGTGAAGACTACAGGGGACATGGCTACACCTTC
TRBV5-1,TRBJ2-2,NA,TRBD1,CASSAGQGRTGELFF,TGCGCCAGCAGCGCGGGACAGGGGAGGACCGGGGAGCTGTTTTTT
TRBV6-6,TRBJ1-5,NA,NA,CASTMDIQPQHF,TGTGCCAGCACCATGGACATCCAGCCCCAGCATTTT
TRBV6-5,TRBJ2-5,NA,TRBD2,CASRLSGSRVETQYF,TGTGCCAGCAGACTTAGCGGGAGTAGGGTAGAGACCCAGTACTTC
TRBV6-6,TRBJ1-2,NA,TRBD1,CASRGQAPEGYGYTF,TGTGCCAGCAGGGGACAGGCCCCCGAGGGATATGGCTACACCTTC
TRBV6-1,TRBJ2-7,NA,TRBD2,CASSDGIGLAGTPSSYEQYF,TGTGCCAGCAGTGACGGTATCGGGCTAGCGGGGACACCTTCCTCCTACGAGCAGTACTTC
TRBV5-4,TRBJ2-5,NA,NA,CASSLQETQYF,TGTGCCAGCAGCTTACAAGAGACCCAGTACTTC
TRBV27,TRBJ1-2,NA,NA,CASSLVRAGYTF,TGTGCCAGCAGTTTGGTAAGGGCGGGCTACACCTTC
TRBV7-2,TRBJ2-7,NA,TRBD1,CASSVDRGLYEQYF,TGTGCCAGCAGCGTTGACAGGGGGCTCTACGAGCAGTACTTC
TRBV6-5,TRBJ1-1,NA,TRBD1,CASSSTGTVNTEAFF,TGTGCCAGCAGCTCAACCGGGACAGTGAACACTGAAGCTTTCTTT
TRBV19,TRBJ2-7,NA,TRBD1,CASKGTDSYEQYF,TGTGCCAGTAAAGGGACAGACTCCTACGAGCAGTACTTC
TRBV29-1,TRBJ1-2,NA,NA,CSVAVRGAFYGYTF,TGCAGCGTTGCGGTCCGGGGGGCATTCTATGGCTACACCTTC
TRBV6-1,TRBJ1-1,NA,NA,CASSTQRNTEAFF,TGTGCCAGCAGTACCCAGAGAAACACTGAAGCTTTCTTT
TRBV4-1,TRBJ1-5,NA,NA,CASAKGASNQPQHF,TGCGCCAGCGCAAAAGGGGCTAGCAATCAGCCCCAGCATTTT
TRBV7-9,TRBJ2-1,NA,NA,CASSDLTGLTNEQFF,TGTGCCAGCAGCGACCTTACCGGACTAACCAATGAGCAGTTCTTC
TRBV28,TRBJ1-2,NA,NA,CASSLRTANYGYTF,TGTGCCAGCAGTTTGAGGACAGCTAACTATGGCTACACCTTC
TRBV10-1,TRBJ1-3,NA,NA,CASSDPGRSGNTIYF,TGCGCCAGCAGTGACCCAGGAAGGTCTGGAAACACCATATATTTT
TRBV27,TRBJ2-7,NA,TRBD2,CASSFSGATYEQYF,TGTGCCAGCAGTTTTAGCGGGGCTACCTACGAGCAGTACTTC
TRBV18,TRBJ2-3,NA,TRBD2,CASSRGGFTDTQYF,TGTGCCAGCTCACGGGGGGGGTTCACAGATACGCAGTATTTT
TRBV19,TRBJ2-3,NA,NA,CASRPGRLTDTQYF,TGTGCCAGCCGTCCGGGACGCCTCACAGATACGCAGTATTTT
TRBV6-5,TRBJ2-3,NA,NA,CASGRWGTDTQYF,TGTGCCAGCGGGAGGTGGGGCACAGATACGCAGTATTTT
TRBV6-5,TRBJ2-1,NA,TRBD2,CASSSSRTSGYNEQFF,TGTGCCAGCAGTTCCTCGAGGACTAGCGGTTACAATGAGCAGTTCTTC
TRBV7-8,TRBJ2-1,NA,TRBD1,CASSLAGTGGNEQFF,TGTGCCAGCAGCTTGGCCGGGACAGGGGGTAATGAGCAGTTCTTC
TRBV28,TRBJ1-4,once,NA,CASSLQGMGEKLFF,TGTGCCAGCAGTTTACAGGGGATGGGTGAAAAACTGTTTTTT
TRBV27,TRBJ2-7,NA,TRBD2,CASSPSGVYEQYF,TGTGCCAGCAGCCCAAGCGGGGTCTACGAGCAGTACTTC
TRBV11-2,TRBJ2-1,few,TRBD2,CASSLQVAGANEQFF,TGTGCCAGCAGCTTACAGGTAGCGGGAGCGAATGAGCAGTTCTTC
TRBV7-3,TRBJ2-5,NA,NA,CASSQGLQETQYF,TGTGCCTCCTCCCAGGGCCTCCAAGAGACCCAGTACTTC
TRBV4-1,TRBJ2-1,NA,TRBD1,CASSSRTGRSSYNEQFF,TGCGCCAGCAGCTCCCGGACAGGGCGGAGCTCCTACAATGAGCAGTTCTTC
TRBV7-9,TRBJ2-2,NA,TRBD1,CASSLGVGQTGELFF,TGTGCCAGCAGCTTAGGGGTGGGACAGACCGGGGAGCTGTTTTTT
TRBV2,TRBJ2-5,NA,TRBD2,CASRGTSGRKWETQYF,TGTGCCAGCAGGGGGACTAGCGGGAGGAAGTGGGAGACCCAGTACTTC
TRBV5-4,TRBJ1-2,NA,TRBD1,CASSEDRGKGGYTF,TGTGCCAGCAGCGAAGACAGGGGAAAAGGAGGCTACACCTTC
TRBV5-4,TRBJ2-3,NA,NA,CASSGGSATSTDTQYF,TGTGCCAGCAGCGGGGGGTCAGCGACTAGCACAGATACGCAGTATTTT
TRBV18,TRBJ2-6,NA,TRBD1,CASSPRMTGGSGANVLTF,TGTGCCAGCTCACCACGGATGACAGGGGGCTCTGGGGCCAACGTCCTGACTTTC
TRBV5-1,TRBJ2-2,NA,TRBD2,CASSLNPLAGGNTGELFF,TGCGCCAGCAGCTTGAACCCACTAGCGGGAGGGAACACCGGGGAGCTGTTTTTT
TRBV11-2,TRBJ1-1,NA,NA,CASSLTGSGTEAFF,TGTGCCAGCAGCTTAACGGGGAGTGGGACTGAAGCTTTCTTT
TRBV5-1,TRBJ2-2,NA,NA,CASSLRTTSNTGELFF,TGCGCCAGCAGCCTCAGGACTACCTCGAACACCGGGGAGCTGTTTTTT
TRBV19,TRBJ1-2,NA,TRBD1,CASTVDRGNYGYTF,TGTGCCAGTACCGTGGACAGGGGGAACTATGGCTACACCTTC
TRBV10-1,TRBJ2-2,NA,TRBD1,CASGTGQGSTGELFF,TGCGCCAGCGGTACGGGACAGGGATCCACCGGGGAGCTGTTTTTT
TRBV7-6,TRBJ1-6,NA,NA,CASSSGVFGSPLHF,TGTGCCAGCAGCTCAGGTGTTTTTGGGTCACCCCTCCACTTT
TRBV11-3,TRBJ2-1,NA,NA,CASSWGGNNEQFF,TGTGCCAGCAGCTGGGGCGGAAACAATGAGCAGTTCTTC
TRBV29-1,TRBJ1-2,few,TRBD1,CSVSDRGYGYTF,TGCAGCGTTTCCGACAGGGGCTATGGCTACACCTTC
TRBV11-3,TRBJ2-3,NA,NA,CASSQGVAGTDTQYF,TGTGCCAGCAGCCAGGGGGTAGCGGGAACAGATACGCAGTATTTT
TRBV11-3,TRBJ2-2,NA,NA,CASSPSGLANTGELFF,TGTGCCAGCAGCCCTTCCGGTCTCGCGAACACCGGGGAGCTGTTTTTT
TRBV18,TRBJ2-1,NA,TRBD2,CASSPNLLAGLYNEQFF,TGTGCCAGCTCACCAAACTTATTAGCGGGATTGTACAATGAGCAGTTCTTC
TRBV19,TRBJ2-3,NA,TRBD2,CASSIPVSPSGRLNTQYF,TGTGCCAGTAGTATCCCAGTTTCTCCTAGCGGGAGGTTGAATACGCAGTATTTT
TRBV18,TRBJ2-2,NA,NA,CASSLQNTGELFF,TGTGCCAGCTCCTTACAGAACACCGGGGAGCTGTTTTTT
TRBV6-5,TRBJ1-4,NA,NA,CASSYDGGEKLFF,TGTGCCAGCAGTTACGACGGGGGCGAAAAACTGTTTTTT